The present T cell receptor beta chain was sequenced within a study of patients and donors after allogeneic stem cell transplantation. There are 13 residues in the CDR3. Trimming took 6 bases from V and 10 from J, leaving 13 bases between them. The germline V gene has CDR1 MGHDK and CDR2 SYGVNS. This clonotype was observed a few times. One entry per CDR3 protein results from TCRdb running MiXCR on the RT-PCR reads. This sample has approximately 150,000 distinct CDR3 sequences, with about 40% found just once. The chain employs TRBV25-1 and TRBJ1-6; D may be TRBD1 (6 bases). This receptor was identified in a human donor who was either an allogeneic HSCT recipient or a stem cell or donor lymphocyte infusion donor (not recorded which). It is not recorded whose cells these are; they may come from a transplant donor. The sequencing input was blood, either unsorted or a sorted T cell fraction (not recorded which). In nucleotides, the CDR3 is TGTGCCAGCAGCCGACAGGAGAACTCACCCCTCCACTTT. Its translation is CASSRQENSPLHF.